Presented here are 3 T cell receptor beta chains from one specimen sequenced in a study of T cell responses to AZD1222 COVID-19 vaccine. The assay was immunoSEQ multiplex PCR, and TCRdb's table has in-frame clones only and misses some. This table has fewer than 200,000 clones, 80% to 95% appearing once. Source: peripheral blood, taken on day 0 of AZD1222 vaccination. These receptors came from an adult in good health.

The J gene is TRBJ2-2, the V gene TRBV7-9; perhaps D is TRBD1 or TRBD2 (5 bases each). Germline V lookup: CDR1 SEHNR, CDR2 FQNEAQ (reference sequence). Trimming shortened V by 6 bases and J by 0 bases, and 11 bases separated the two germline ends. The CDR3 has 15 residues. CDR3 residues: CASRPGTANTGELFF. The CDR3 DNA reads TGTGCCAGCAGACCGGGGACGGCGAACACCGGGGAGCTGTTTTTT.

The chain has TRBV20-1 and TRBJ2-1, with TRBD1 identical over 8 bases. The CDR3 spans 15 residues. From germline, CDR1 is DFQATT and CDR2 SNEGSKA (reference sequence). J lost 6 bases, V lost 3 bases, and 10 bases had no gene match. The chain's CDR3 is CSASTPQGAFNEQFF. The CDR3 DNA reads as TGCAGTGCTAGTACCCCGCAGGGGGCATTCAATGAGCAGTTCTTC.

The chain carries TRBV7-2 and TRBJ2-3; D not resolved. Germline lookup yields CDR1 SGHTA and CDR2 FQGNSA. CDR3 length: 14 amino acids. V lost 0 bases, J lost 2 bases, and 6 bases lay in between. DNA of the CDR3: TGTGCCAGCAGCTTAGCGTCGCTCACAGATACGCAGTATTTT. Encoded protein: CASSLASLTDTQYF.